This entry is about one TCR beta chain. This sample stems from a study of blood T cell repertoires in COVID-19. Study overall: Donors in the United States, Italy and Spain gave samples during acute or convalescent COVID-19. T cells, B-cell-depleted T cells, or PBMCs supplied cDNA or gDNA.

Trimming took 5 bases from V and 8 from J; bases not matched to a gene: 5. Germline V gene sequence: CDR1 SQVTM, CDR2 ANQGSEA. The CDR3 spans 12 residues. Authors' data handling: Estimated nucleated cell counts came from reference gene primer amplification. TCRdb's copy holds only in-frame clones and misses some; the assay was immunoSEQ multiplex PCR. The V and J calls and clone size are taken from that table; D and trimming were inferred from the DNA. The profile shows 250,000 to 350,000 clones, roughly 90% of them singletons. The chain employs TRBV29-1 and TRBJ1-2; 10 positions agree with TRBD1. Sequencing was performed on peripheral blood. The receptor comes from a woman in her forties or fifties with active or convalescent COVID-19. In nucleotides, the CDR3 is TGCAGCGTTTTCGACAGGGGGCAAGGCTACACCTTC. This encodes CSVFDRGQGYTF.